What follows are 27 T cell receptor beta chains derived from one specimen sequenced in a study of blood T cell repertoires in COVID-19. Libraries were prepared by immunoSEQ multiplex PCR; TCRdb keeps only in-frame clonotypes and omits some of them. The sample gives about 120,000 clones, 65% to 90% of which show up once; 9% to 13% is in the top ten. Material: peripheral blood. The receptors stem from a human donor in a cohort sampled during active COVID-19.

This chain links TRBV3-1 (or the pseudogene TRBV3-2) with TRBJ1-5; tentatively, D is TRBD1 (5 bases). Germline assignment: CDR1 LGHDT and CDR2 YNNKEL (reference sequence). V lost 0 bases and J lost 5, with 5 bases in between. The CDR3 sequence is 13 residues long. The CDR3 is CASSQEGDQPQHF. CDR3 bases: TGTGCCAGCAGCCAAGAAGGGGATCAGCCCCAGCATTTT.

This sequence joins TRBV3-1 (or the pseudogene TRBV3-2) and TRBJ1-6; no clear D. V was trimmed by 1 base and J by 8 bases, leaving 12 bases between them. Looked up from germline, CDR1 is LGHDT and CDR2 is YNNKEL (reference sequence). The CDR3 extends over 15 amino acids. The CDR3 sequence: CASSQGRPGDSPLHF. The DNA of the CDR3 is TGTGCCAGCAGCCAAGGTCGCCCCGGAGATTCACCCCTCCACTTT.

This sequence joins TRBV5-8 and TRBJ2-1; TRBD2 matches at 15 bases. Germline-derived CDR1 and CDR2 are SGHTS and YDEGEE. V lost 4 bases to trimming and J lost 7 bases; unmatched junction nucleotides: 9. CDR3 length: 17 residues. The CDR3 nucleotides are TGTGCCAGCAGCGTATACGGACTAGCGGGGGGGACAAATGAGCAGTTCTTC. The encoded protein is CASSVYGLAGGTNEQFF.

This chain uses TRBV18 with TRBJ2-1; 8 nucleotides line up with TRBD2. The CDR3 is 14 amino acids. Germline V gene data show CDR1 as KGHSH and CDR2 as LQKENI. With 8 bases clipped from V and 6 bases from J, the junction kept 9 bases outside the gene matches. The CDR3 region is CASGTGGGFNEQFF. The CDR3 DNA reads as TGTGCCAGCGGGACGGGGGGGGGCTTCAATGAGCAGTTCTTC.

This clone appeared once. The V and J genes are TRBV6-5 and TRBJ1-3, with 9 positions matching TRBD1. The J segment lost 0 bases and the V segment lost 6 bases, leaving 3 bases of the junction unmatched. The CDR3 has 15 amino acids. Germline V gives CDR1 MNHEY, CDR2 SVGAGI. CDR3 nucleotide sequence: TGTGCCAGCAGCCCGACAGGGGGCTCTGGAAACACCATATATTTT. Encoded protein: CASSPTGGSGNTIYF.

The V and J genes are TRBV11-2 and TRBJ2-3, with 8 bases aligning to TRBD2. V trimming: 0 bases; J trimming: 2 bases; junction bases outside the gene matches: 7. The CDR3 covers 17 residues. Germline V CDR1 and CDR2: SGHAT, FQNNGV. CDR3 protein: CASSLEGRGAYTDTQYF. The CDR3 DNA reads TGTGCCAGCAGCTTAGAAGGGCGGGGGGCCTACACAGATACGCAGTATTTT. Full variable domain (rest looked up from reference TRBV11-2 and TRBJ2-3): EAGVAQSPRYKIIEKRQSVAFWCNPISGHATLYWYQQILGQGPKLLIQFQNNGVVDDSQLPKDRFSAERLKGVDSTLKIQPAKLEDSAVYLCASSLEGRGAYTDTQYFGPGTRLTVL.

The genes are TRBV14 and TRBJ2-3; a weak D match, TRBD1 (5 bases). The CDR3 has 16 amino acids. Germline V lookup: CDR1 SGHDN, CDR2 FVKESK. The germline V and J ends were trimmed by 1 base and 3 bases, with 14 bases remaining between them. As DNA, the CDR3 is TGTGCCAGCAGCCAAGTGGTGGGGCGCAATACAGATACGCAGTATTTT. Encoded protein: CASSQVVGRNTDTQYF.

V is TRBV9 and J is TRBJ2-5, with TRBD2 matching over 12 bases. Germline lookup yields CDR1 SGDLS and CDR2 YYNGEE. After removal of 0 bases from V and 5 bases from J, the junction contained 8 bases not matched to a gene. The CDR3 consists of 17 residues. The CDR3 bases are TGTGCCAGCAGCGTAGGCCCTAGCGGGGGGGCCCGGGAGACCCAGTACTTC. Protein product: CASSVGPSGGARETQYF.

V gene TRBV2 combines with J gene TRBJ1-6, with TRBD1 as a possible D gene (5 bases). Between the trimmed V and J ends, which lost 6 bases and 9 bases, there was a span of 12 bases. Germline V lookup: CDR1 SNHLY, CDR2 FYNNEI. This CDR3 contains 13 residues. The CDR3 sequence is CASRPQEISPLHF. Here the CDR3 DNA reads TGTGCCAGCAGACCACAGGAGATTTCACCCCTCCACTTT. Using reference TRBV2 and TRBJ1-6 for the parts outside the CDR3, the full variable domain is EPEVTQTPSHQVTQMGQEVILRCVPISNHLYFYWYRQILGQKVEFLVSFYNNEISEKSEIFDDQFSVERPDGSNFTLKIRSTKLEDSAMYFCASRPQEISPLHFGNGTRLTVT.

The V gene is TRBV5-1, the J gene TRBJ1-1; 8 nucleotides align to TRBD1. Germline-derived CDR1 and CDR2 are SGHRS and YFSETQ. This CDR3 is built from 14 residues. After removal of 0 bases from V and 5 bases from J, the junction contained 3 bases not matched to a gene. The CDR3 coding sequence is TGCGCCAGCAGCTTGGCAGGGGGCGGTACTGAAGCTTTCTTT. It codes for CASSLAGGGTEAFF.

The V call is TRBV5-4, the J call TRBJ1-3; perhaps TRBD1 as D (6 bases). In germline, CDR1 is SGHNT, CDR2 YYREEE (reference sequence). Deletions cut 4 bases from V and 0 bases from J, with 11 bases between. This CDR3 is 15 amino acids long. The CDR3 nucleotides are TGTGCCAGCAGCCCAGGGGTCCCCTCTGGAAACACCATATATTTT. It yields the protein CASSPGVPSGNTIYF. The complete variable domain, with remaining parts taken from reference TRBV5-4 and TRBJ1-3, reads ETGVTQSPTHLIKTRGQQVTLRCSSQSGHNTVSWYQQALGQGPQFIFQYYREEENGRGNFPPRFSGLQFPNYSSELNVNALELDDSALYLCASSPGVPSGNTIYFGEGSWLTVV.

The chain carries TRBV7-9 and TRBJ1-5, with 8 nucleotides matching TRBD1. Trimming at V came to 1 base and at J to 6 bases, leaving 2 bases not matched to a gene. The length of the CDR3 is 14 residues. Germline V gene lookup returns CDR1 SEHNR and CDR2 FQNEAQ (reference sequence). Here the CDR3 DNA reads TGTGCCAGCAGCTTAGGGACAGGGCTTCAGCCCCAGCATTTT. This translates into CASSLGTGLQPQHF.

The V and J genes are TRBV19 and TRBJ2-1; 12 bases align to TRBD1. The CDR3 runs to 18 residues. From germline, CDR1 is LNHDA and CDR2 SQIVND (reference sequence). Trimming at V came to 1 base and at J to 3 bases, leaving 7 bases not matched to a gene. CDR3 sequence (DNA): TGTGCCAGTAGTATAGGACCCGGGACAGGGGGCGGCTACAATGAGCAGTTCTTC. Its protein product is CASSIGPGTGGGYNEQFF.

This clone came up a few times. The chain employs TRBV6-5 and TRBJ2-7; D might be TRBD2 (6 bases). The germline V and J ends were trimmed by 2 bases and 3 bases, with 11 bases remaining between them. This CDR3 has 14 residues. Per germline, CDR1 MNHEY and CDR2 SVGAGI. The CDR3 here is CASSYQRASYEQYF. As DNA, the CDR3 is TGTGCCAGCAGTTACCAGCGGGCGAGCTACGAGCAGTACTTC.

The chain joins TRBV18 to TRBJ1-5; 7 bases line up with TRBD1. The CDR3 is 15 residues long. The V segment lost 6 bases and the J segment 0 bases; nucleotides outside the gene matches: 5. Germline V lookup: CDR1 KGHSH, CDR2 LQKENI. CDR3 DNA: TGTGCCAGCTCGCAAACAGGGGCTAGCAATCAGCCCCAGCATTTT. Translation: CASSQTGASNQPQHF. Drawing the rest from reference TRBV18 and TRBJ1-5, the complete variable domain is NAGVMQNPRHLVRRRGQEARLRCSPMKGHSHVYWYRQLPEEGLKFMVYLQKENIIDESGMPKERFSAEFPKEGPSILRIQQVVRGDSAAYFCASSQTGASNQPQHFGDGTRLSIL.

This clone was seen only a few times. The chain joins TRBV19 to TRBJ2-7; 9 bases map to TRBD1. The trim removed 9 bases at V and 2 bases at J, leaving 5 bases unmatched. Germline lookup yields CDR1 LNHDA and CDR2 SQIVND (reference sequence). CDR3 size: 13 residues. The CDR3: CARRGTGTYEQYF. The CDR3, as DNA: TGTGCCAGAAGGGGGACAGGGACCTACGAGCAGTACTTC.

The J gene is TRBJ1-1, the V gene TRBV6-5, with D unresolved. V was cut by 7 bases and J by 4 bases, with 10 bases left in between. The germline V gene encodes CDR1 MNHEY and CDR2 SVGAGI. This CDR3 is built from 12 residues. CDR3 coding DNA: TGTGCCAGCAAGTGGGGAGTCACTGAAGCTTTCTTT. Residues: CASKWGVTEAFF.

In its sample, this clone was seen a few times. V and J are TRBV28 and TRBJ2-3, with unresolved D. Germline V lookup: CDR1 MDHEN, CDR2 SYDVKM. This CDR3 comprises 14 residues. Deletions cut 2 bases from V and 3 bases from J, with 9 bases between. This CDR3 reads CASSLSQDTDTQYF. In nucleotides, the CDR3 is TGTGCCAGCAGTTTAAGCCAGGATACAGATACGCAGTATTTT.

J is TRBJ2-1 and V is TRBV3-1 (or the pseudogene TRBV3-2); 9 bases match TRBD1. Germline CDR1 reads LGHDT; CDR2 reads YNNKEL (reference sequence). This CDR3 is 18 amino acids long. V shed 1 base, J shed 8 bases, and the junction held 15 bases outside the gene matches. The CDR3 bases are TGTGCCAGCAGCCAAGTATTCCCGGGCAACAGGGGGCCAGATGAGCAGTTCTTC. It translates to CASSQVFPGNRGPDEQFF.

There are a few counts of this clone. The chain joins TRBV9 to TRBJ2-2; the match to TRBD2 covers 8 bases. CDR1 and CDR2 (germline): SGDLS, YYNGEE. Losses at the gene ends were 2 bases for V and 4 bases for J; bases not matched to a gene: 7. The CDR3 extends over 16 amino acids. The CDR3 is CASSVLGGGLTGELFF. In DNA form, the CDR3 reads TGTGCCAGCAGCGTCCTGGGCGGGGGGCTCACCGGGGAGCTGTTTTTT.

The chain carries TRBV5-4 and TRBJ1-1, with D unclear. V lost 0 bases and J 0 bases, leaving 9 bases between the germline ends. Germline V lookup: CDR1 SGHNT, CDR2 YYREEE (reference sequence). The CDR3 runs 15 residues. The CDR3 DNA is TGTGCCAGCAGCTTGGTGGCGGGGTTGAACACTGAAGCTTTCTTT. Its translation is CASSLVAGLNTEAFF.

This clone came up once. The rearrangement links TRBV18 to TRBJ1-4; tentative D call: TRBD1 (5 bases). Trimming pared 1 base from V and 0 bases from J, leaving 9 bases between. Per germline, CDR1 KGHSH and CDR2 LQKENI. The CDR3 spans 16 residues. CDR3 sequence: CASSPQDISTNEKLFF. The CDR3 nucleotides are TGTGCCAGCTCACCACAGGACATCTCAACTAATGAAAAACTGTTTTTT.

The chain couples TRBV6-5 to TRBJ1-1, with D tentatively TRBD1 (5 bases). The CDR3 consists of 14 residues. The germline V gene encodes CDR1 MNHEY and CDR2 SVGAGI. V lost 9 bases to trimming and J lost 1 base, with 15 bases between them. The CDR3 DNA follows: TGTGCCAGTAATTTAGGGAGGGGGAACACTGAAGCTTTCTTT. Translated, it gives CASNLGRGNTEAFF.

V usage is TRBV24-1 and J usage is TRBJ2-1, with 10 bases lining up with TRBD2. This CDR3 has 17 amino acids. The trim removed 2 bases at V and 5 bases at J, leaving 8 bases unmatched. CDR1 KGHDR and CDR2 SFDVKD come from the germline V gene. The CDR3 DNA is TGTGCCACCAGTGATTCCCTTAGCGGGGGGATCGACAATGAGCAGTTCTTC. Translating gives CATSDSLSGGIDNEQFF.

The chain uses TRBV7-8 and TRBJ2-7, with D hard to call. Germline CDR1 reads SGHVS; CDR2 reads FQNEAQ. CDR3 length: 13 amino acids. V gave up 2 bases and J gave up 2 bases, with 7 bases separating them. The CDR3 sequence: CASSLTDAYEQYF. The CDR3 DNA is TGTGCCAGCAGCTTAACAGACGCCTACGAGCAGTACTTC.

This clone turned up a few times. This chain links TRBV9 with TRBJ1-6; D unclear. The CDR3 spans 15 residues. Trimming left V 0 bases short and J 5 bases short, with 9 bases between. Germline V gives CDR1 SGDLS, CDR2 YYNGEE. The CDR3 region has the DNA TGTGCCAGCAGCGTAGATGTGTCAGATAATTCACCCCTCCACTTT. It codes for CASSVDVSDNSPLHF.

The gene calls are TRBV5-6 and TRBJ1-1; possible D gene TRBD1, 5 bases. Trimming left V 1 base short and J 3 bases short, with 13 bases between. This CDR3 contains 15 residues. Germline lookup yields CDR1 SGHDT and CDR2 YYEEEE. CDR3 amino acids: CASSLLGQGDTEAFF. DNA for the CDR3: TGTGCCAGCAGCTTGCTCGGCCAAGGGGACACTGAAGCTTTCTTT.